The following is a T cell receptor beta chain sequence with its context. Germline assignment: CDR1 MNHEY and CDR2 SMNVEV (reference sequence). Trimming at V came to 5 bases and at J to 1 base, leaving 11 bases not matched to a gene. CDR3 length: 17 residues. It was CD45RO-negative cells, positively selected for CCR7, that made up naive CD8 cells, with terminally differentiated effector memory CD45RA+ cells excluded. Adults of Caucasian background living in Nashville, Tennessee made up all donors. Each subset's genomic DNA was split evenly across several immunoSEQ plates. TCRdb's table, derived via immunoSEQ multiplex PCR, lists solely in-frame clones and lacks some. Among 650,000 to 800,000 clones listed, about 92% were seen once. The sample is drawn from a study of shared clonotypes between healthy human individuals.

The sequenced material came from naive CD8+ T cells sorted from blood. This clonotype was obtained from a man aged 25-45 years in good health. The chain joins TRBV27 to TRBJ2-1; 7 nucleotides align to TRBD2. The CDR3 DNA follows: TGTGCCAGCAGTCCCAGACTAGCCTCTTGGTCCTACAATGAGCAGTTCTTC. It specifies CASSPRLASWSYNEQFF.